The 20 T cell receptor beta chains below all came from one sample that was sequenced in a study of blood T cell repertoires in COVID-19. Repertoires were generated with immunoSEQ multiplex PCR, while TCRdb's copy carries only in-frame clones and drops some. The sample has 300,000 or so clones, more than 80% seen once. The sequenced material came from peripheral blood. The receptors derive from a man younger than 30 who had recovered from COVID-19.

This clone was recorded a few times. The J gene is TRBJ2-1, the V gene TRBV4-1; 7 bases are a match to TRBD2. Germline loops: CDR1 MGHRA, CDR2 YSYEKL. The CDR3 loop spans 15 amino acids. Germline trimming cut 4 bases from V and 5 bases from J; bases unmatched to any gene: 8. The CDR3 loop is CASSLMGGGNNEQFF. The CDR3 DNA reads TGCGCCAGCAGCCTTATGGGGGGGGGAAACAATGAGCAGTTCTTC.

The rearrangement links TRBV29-1 to TRBJ2-1; 12 positions match TRBD2. V dropped 6 bases and J dropped 10; count of bases not matched to a gene: 7. The CDR3 runs to 13 residues. Germline CDR1 SQVTM, CDR2 ANQGSEA. The CDR3 region has the DNA TGCAGCGTAACCGGGACTAGCGGGTGGGAGCAGTTCTTC. Protein product: CSVTGTSGWEQFF.

The chain recombines TRBV7-9 with TRBJ1-2, with TRBD1 as a possible D gene (5 bases). V lost 0 bases, J lost 2 bases, and 10 bases lay in between. From germline, CDR1 is SEHNR and CDR2 FQNEAQ (reference sequence). This CDR3 comprises 15 residues. CDR3 sequence (DNA): TGTGCCAGCAGCTTAGCCGGGGGTGAAAACTATGGCTACACCTTC. Its protein product is CASSLAGGENYGYTF.

This clone was counted between two and nine times. Additional DNA sequences in this sample encode the identical CDR3. V gene TRBV7-9 combines with J gene TRBJ1-1; no reliable D call. The V end was cut by 1 base, the J end by 2 bases, with 5 bases between. Germline assignment: CDR1 SEHNR and CDR2 FQNEAQ (reference sequence). The CDR3 consists of 13 residues. In DNA form, the CDR3 reads TGTGCCAGCAGCTTAGGAGCTAACACTGAAGCTTTCTTT. It encodes CASSLGANTEAFF.

The V call is TRBV19, the J call TRBJ1-2, with 11 bases lining up with TRBD1. The germline V gene encodes CDR1 LNHDA and CDR2 SQIVND (reference sequence). The junction had 4 bases not matched to a gene; V was cut back by 1 base and J by 6 bases. The CDR3 is 15 amino acids. The CDR3 sequence: CASSIVGQGANGYTF. CDR3 bases: TGTGCCAGTAGTATAGTTGGACAGGGGGCGAATGGCTACACCTTC.

V gene TRBV7-9 combines with J gene TRBJ2-3, with 13 nucleotides matching TRBD2. V shed 4 bases and J 1 base; nucleotides not matched to a gene: 5. From germline, CDR1 is SEHNR and CDR2 FQNEAQ (reference sequence). The CDR3 is 17 amino acids. The CDR3 DNA is TGTGCCAGCAGCTCACGACTAGCGGGAGGTGGCACAGATACGCAGTATTTT. It translates to CASSSRLAGGGTDTQYF.

J is TRBJ2-7 and V is TRBV29-1; 8 bases fit TRBD1. CDR3 length: 13 residues. Per the germline V gene, CDR1 is SQVTM and CDR2 is ANQGSEA. Germline trimming cut 6 bases from V and 2 bases from J; bases unmatched to any gene: 6. The CDR3 here is CSVAGTGAYEQYF. The DNA for the CDR3 is TGCAGCGTGGCCGGGACAGGAGCCTACGAGCAGTACTTC.

This clone is a singleton in its sample. The chain is built from TRBV5-1 and TRBJ2-1, with 9 bases that match TRBD2. The CDR3 runs 15 residues. The V and J ends lost 4 bases and 3 bases, in that order; junction bases with no gene match: 5. CDR1 and CDR2 (germline): SGHRS, YFSETQ. In DNA, the CDR3 is TGCGCCAGCAGCCCTAGCGGGGATAGCTACAATGAGCAGTTCTTC. Translation gives CASSPSGDSYNEQFF.

The CDR3 sequence: CSVDLREGQLSTDTQYF. The CDR3 coding sequence is TGCAGCGTTGATCTGCGGGAGGGTCAGCTAAGCACAGATACGCAGTATTTT. The chain combines TRBV29-1 with TRBJ2-3; 9 bases align to TRBD2. V lost 3 bases, J lost 0 bases, and 10 bases stayed unmatched. The CDR3 runs 17 residues. Germline V gene data show CDR1 as SQVTM and CDR2 as ANQGSEA.

Only one count was recorded for this clone. The chain employs TRBV9 and TRBJ2-1, with 15 bases matching TRBD2. This CDR3 is built from 17 residues. Germline values: CDR1 SGDLS, CDR2 YYNGEE. V gave up 4 bases and J gave up 6 bases; unmatched junction bases: 8. The CDR3 DNA is TGTGCCAGCAGCCCTCGAGAGGGACTAGCGGGGGGCAATGAGCAGTTCTTC. The encoded protein is CASSPREGLAGGNEQFF. The variable domain in full, with the rest retrieved from reference TRBV9 and TRBJ2-1, is DSGVTQTPKHLITATGQRVTLRCSPRSGDLSVYWYQQSLDQGLQFLIQYYNGEERAKGNILERFSAQQFPDLHSELNLSSLELGDSALYFCASSPREGLAGGNEQFFGPGTRLTVL.

The chain employs TRBV7-8 and TRBJ2-7; maybe TRBD1 (5 bases). Germline lookup yields CDR1 SGHVS and CDR2 FQNEAQ. The CDR3 consists of 14 residues. Trimming cost V 7 bases and J 3 bases, with 16 bases left between them. The CDR3 nucleotides are TGTGCCAGCACCCAGACAGAGACCCACTACGAGCAGTACTTC. Translating gives CASTQTETHYEQYF.

The chain is built from TRBV4-1 and TRBJ2-2, with TRBD1 matching 8 bases. V lost 4 bases and J lost 5; bases outside the gene matches: 15. Germline-derived CDR1 and CDR2 are MGHRA and YSYEKL. This CDR3 has 18 amino acids. DNA of the CDR3: TGCGCCAGCAGCCCGCAGGGTGCCAGGGACAGGAGGACCGGGGAGCTGTTTTTT. Its protein is CASSPQGARDRRTGELFF.

The J gene is TRBJ2-3, the V gene TRBV5-1, with 9 bases lining up with TRBD2. The CDR3 consists of 16 residues. Germline trimming cut 4 bases from V and 3 bases from J; bases unmatched to any gene: 9. From germline, CDR1 is SGHRS and CDR2 YFSETQ. As DNA, the CDR3 is TGCGCCAGCAGCGCGGAGACTAGCGGATATACAGATACGCAGTATTTT. It yields the protein CASSAETSGYTDTQYF.

The chain recombines TRBV28 with TRBJ1-3; D not certain. Trimming took 3 bases from V and 3 from J, leaving 12 bases between them. In germline, CDR1 is MDHEN, CDR2 SYDVKM. The CDR3 extends over 15 amino acids. The CDR3 nucleotides read TGTGCCAGCAGTTTCGTCCGGGGATATGGAAACACCATATATTTT. Its translation is CASSFVRGYGNTIYF.

This sequence joins TRBV11-3 and TRBJ2-2; TRBD2 is a possible D gene (6 bases). From germline, CDR1 is SGHNT and CDR2 YENEEA. The V gene lost 3 bases and the J gene lost 1 base, with 9 bases spanning the gap. CDR3 length: 15 amino acids. The CDR3 loop reads CASSFGTENTGELFF. The CDR3 coding sequence is TGTGCCAGCAGCTTTGGGACTGAGAACACCGGGGAGCTGTTTTTT. Full variable domain (remainder filled in from reference TRBV11-3 and TRBJ2-2): EAGVVQSPRYKIIEKKQPVAFWCNPISGHNTLYWYLQNLGQGPELLIRYENEEAVDDSQLPKDRFSAERLKGVDSTLKIQPAELGDSAVYLCASSFGTENTGELFFGEGSRLTVL.

The rearrangement joins TRBV2 to TRBJ2-7, with D possibly being TRBD2 (5 bases). The V gene lost 2 bases and the J gene lost 5 bases, with 13 bases spanning the gap. The CDR3 has 14 amino acids. Germline V gene sequence: CDR1 SNHLY, CDR2 FYNNEI. The CDR3 DNA sequence: TGTGCCAGCAGTGAATGGACGCTCGGGGACGAGCAGTACTTC. It yields the protein CASSEWTLGDEQYF.

The chain is built from TRBV19 and TRBJ1-4, with unresolved D. V shed 7 bases and J shed 1 base, with 7 bases lying between them. This CDR3 has 13 amino acids. Germline V lookup: CDR1 LNHDA, CDR2 SQIVND (reference sequence). The CDR3 nucleotides are TGTGCCAGTAAGGGAGGAACTAATGAAAAACTGTTTTTT. This sequence encodes CASKGGTNEKLFF.

This clone has a single count. This chain links TRBV7-2 with TRBJ2-3; the D is unclear. The CDR3 totals 14 residues. The germline V and J ends were trimmed by 5 bases and 0 bases, with 9 bases remaining between them. Germline V gives CDR1 SGHTA, CDR2 FQGNSA. CDR3 amino acids: CASSPDWSTDTQYF. In nucleotides, the CDR3 is TGTGCCAGCAGCCCAGACTGGAGCACAGATACGCAGTATTTT.

The chain is built from TRBV18 and TRBJ1-5; D remains ambiguous. Germline loops: CDR1 KGHSH, CDR2 LQKENI. This CDR3 has 14 amino acids. With 2 bases removed from V and 3 bases from J, the gap between germline ends came to 8 bases. CDR3 residues: CASSPEVINQPQHF. The CDR3 coding sequence is TGTGCCAGCTCACCAGAGGTGATCAATCAGCCCCAGCATTTT.

V usage is TRBV12-3 or TRBV12-4 and J usage is TRBJ2-1, with TRBD1 as a possible D gene (5 bases). Trimming cost V 1 base and J 11 bases, with 12 bases left between them. The CDR3 is 13 residues long. The CDR3 DNA reads TGTGCCAGCAGTTTAGGGGGCATTAAACAGCAGTTCTTC. It encodes CASSLGGIKQQFF.